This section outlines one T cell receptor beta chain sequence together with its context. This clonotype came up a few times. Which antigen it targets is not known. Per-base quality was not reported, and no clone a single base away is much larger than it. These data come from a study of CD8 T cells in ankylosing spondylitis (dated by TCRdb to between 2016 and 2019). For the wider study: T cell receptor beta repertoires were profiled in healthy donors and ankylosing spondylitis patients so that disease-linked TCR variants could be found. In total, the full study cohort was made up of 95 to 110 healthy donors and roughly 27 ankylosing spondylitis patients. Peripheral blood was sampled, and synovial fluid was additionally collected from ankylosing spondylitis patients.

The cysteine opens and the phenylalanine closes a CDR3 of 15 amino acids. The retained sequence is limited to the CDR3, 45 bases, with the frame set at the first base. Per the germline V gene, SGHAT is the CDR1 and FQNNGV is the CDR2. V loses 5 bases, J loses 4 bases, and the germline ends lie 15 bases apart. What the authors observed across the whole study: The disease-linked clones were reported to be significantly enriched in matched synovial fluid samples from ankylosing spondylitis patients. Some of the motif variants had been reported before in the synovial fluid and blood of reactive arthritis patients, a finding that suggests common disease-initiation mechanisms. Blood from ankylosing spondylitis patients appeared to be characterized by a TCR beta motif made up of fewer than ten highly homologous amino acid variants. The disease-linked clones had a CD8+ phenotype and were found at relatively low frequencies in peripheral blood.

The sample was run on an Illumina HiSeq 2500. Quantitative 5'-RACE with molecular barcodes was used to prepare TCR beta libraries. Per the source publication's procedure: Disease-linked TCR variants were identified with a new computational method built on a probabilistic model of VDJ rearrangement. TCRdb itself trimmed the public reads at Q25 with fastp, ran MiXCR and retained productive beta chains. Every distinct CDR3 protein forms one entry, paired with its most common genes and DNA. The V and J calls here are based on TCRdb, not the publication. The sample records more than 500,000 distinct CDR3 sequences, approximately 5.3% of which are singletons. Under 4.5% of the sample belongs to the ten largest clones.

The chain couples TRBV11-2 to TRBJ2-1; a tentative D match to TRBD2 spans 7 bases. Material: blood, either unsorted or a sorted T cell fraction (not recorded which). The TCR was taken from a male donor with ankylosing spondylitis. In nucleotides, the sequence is TGTGCCAGCAGCCCTAGGGGGGGCTATTACAATGAGCAGTTCTTC. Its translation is CASSPRGGYYNEQFF.